In this sample, the clone carrying this T cell receptor beta chain turned up many times. A junction boundary mismatches the germline segment, possibly from a read error. These data come from a study of T cells after yellow fever vaccination. A single record per CDR3 protein comes from TCRdb applying MiXCR to the 5' RACE reads. The sample holds 300,000 to 350,000 distinct CDR3 sequences, almost 4% seen once. Germline CDR1 and CDR2: SSHAT and FNYEAQ (reference sequence). CDR3 size: 15 residues. The source was PBMCs, collected 5 days after the yellow fever booster vaccination. This sequence was found in a man aged 18-30 years who received the YFV17D yellow fever vaccine. V is TRBV7-7 and J is TRBJ2-1; D assignment may be TRBD1 or TRBD2 (5 bases each). CDR3 coding DNA: TGTGCTAGCAGCTTAGGGGACGGGGCCTACAATGAGCAGTTCTTC. It translates to CASSLGDGAYNEQFF.